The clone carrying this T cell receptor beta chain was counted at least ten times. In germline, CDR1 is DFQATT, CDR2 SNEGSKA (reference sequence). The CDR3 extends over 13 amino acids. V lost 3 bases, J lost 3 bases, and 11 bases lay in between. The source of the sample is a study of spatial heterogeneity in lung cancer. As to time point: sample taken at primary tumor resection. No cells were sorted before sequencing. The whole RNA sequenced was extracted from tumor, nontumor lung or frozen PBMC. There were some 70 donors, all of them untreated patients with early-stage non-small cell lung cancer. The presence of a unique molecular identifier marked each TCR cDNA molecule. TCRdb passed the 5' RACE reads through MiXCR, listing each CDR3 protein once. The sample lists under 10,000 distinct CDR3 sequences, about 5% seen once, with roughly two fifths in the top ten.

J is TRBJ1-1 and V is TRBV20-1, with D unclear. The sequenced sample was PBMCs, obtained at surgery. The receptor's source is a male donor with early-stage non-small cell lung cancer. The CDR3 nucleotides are TGCAGTGCTAGCGGCGTCCTACACACTGAAGCTTTCTTT. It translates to CSASGVLHTEAFF.